This T cell receptor beta chain was identified in a study of post-analysis software for immune sequencing data. At the level of the study: Relapsing-remitting, secondary progressive and progressive-relapsing forms of multiple sclerosis all featured among disease courses.

Whole-study results and caveats: Compared with controls, patients had more of about 5 TRBV segments, including TRBV5-6, TRBV5-1 and TRBV20-1.

Comments on this clonotype: Antigen specificity is unknown.

cDNA libraries of TCR beta carried unique molecular identifiers. The yield from roughly 1 to 10 million T cells was 500,000 or so cDNA molecules in total. MiXCR was run by TCRdb on the PCR reads, yielding one entry per CDR3 protein. The data contain 650,000 to 850,000 distinct CDR3 sequences, roughly 50% of them singletons. Germline loops: CDR1 DFQATT, CDR2 SNEGSKA (reference sequence). The CDR3 is 14 amino acids. V lost 4 bases to trimming and J lost 8 bases; unmatched junction nucleotides: 4. Sequencing used blood. This chain joins TRBV20-1 and TRBJ2-1; the match to TRBD2 covers 14 bases. This receptor was taken from a girl under 18 with multiple sclerosis. Here the CDR3 DNA reads TGCAGTGCTATCCGGACTAGCGGGAGGTATGAGCAGTTCTTC. It translates to CSAIRTSGRYEQFF.